This is a list of T cell receptor beta chains from one sample in a study of shared clonotypes between healthy human individuals. Generated by immunoSEQ multiplex PCR, the TCRdb table keeps only in-frame clones and is missing some. The repertoire includes about 670,000 clones, roughly 78% of them detected once, and approximately 2% sits in the top ten. Sequences were obtained from memory CD4+ T cells sorted from blood. The receptors derive from a woman aged 30 to 39 in good health. Each CDR3 is given with its conserved first and last residue. The D gene is left open where the match is weak. Part of the rows lack a size; the others show once, few, many or a class for expanded clones.

d_gene	v_gene	j_gene	abundance	CDR3nt	CDR3aa
TRBD2	TRBV2	TRBJ2-3	NA	TGTGCCAGGGTCCCTCGCGGGAGGACCCGGGATACGCAGTATTTT	CARVPRGRTRDTQYF
NA	TRBV19	TRBJ1-5	few	TGTGCCAGTAGTATTTTGCCGGGTAAATCGCCCCAGCATTTT	CASSILPGKSPQHF
NA	TRBV5-8	TRBJ1-5	NA	TGTGCCAGCAGCTTGGACCGTCAGCCCCAGCATTTT	CASSLDRQPQHF
NA	TRBV19	TRBJ1-5	once	TGTGCCAGTAAACCTTTGGGGTATAGCAATCAGCCCCAGCATTTT	CASKPLGYSNQPQHF
TRBD2	TRBV14	TRBJ2-5	NA	TGTGCCAGCAGCCAAGTGGCGGCTAGCGGGCTTCAAGAGACCCAGTACTTC	CASSQVAASGLQETQYF
NA	TRBV7-9	TRBJ2-7	NA	TGTGCCAGCAGCTTAGTACCATCCGGTATGTCTACTGAGCAGTACTTC	CASSLVPSGMSTEQYF
TRBD1	TRBV5-1	TRBJ1-1	NA	TGCGCCAGCAGCTTGGCGGACAGGGGGTACACTGAAGCTTTCTTT	CASSLADRGYTEAFF
TRBD2	TRBV7-2	TRBJ2-1	NA	TGTGCCAGCAGCTGGATTGCGGGAGCCGGCAATGAGCAGTTCTTC	CASSWIAGAGNEQFF
TRBD2	TRBV19	TRBJ2-3	few	TGTGCCAGTAGTATGTGGAAAGCGGGGAGCACAGATACGCAGTATTTT	CASSMWKAGSTDTQYF
NA	TRBV5-1	TRBJ1-5	NA	TGCGCCAGCAGCTTGAGAAGACGAAGCAATCAGCCCCAGCATTTT	CASSLRRRSNQPQHF
NA	TRBV18	TRBJ1-5	NA	TGTGCCAGCTCACCCCGAGGACGGGACAATCAGCCCCAGCATTTT	CASSPRGRDNQPQHF
TRBD1	TRBV5-4	TRBJ2-7	NA	TGTGCCAGCAGCCTGGGGACAGTCAGCTCCTACGAGCAGTACTTC	CASSLGTVSSYEQYF
NA	TRBV5-6	TRBJ1-4	NA	TGTGCCAGCAGTATACAGGGAAGGGATGAAAAACTGTTTTTT	CASSIQGRDEKLFF
NA	TRBV19	TRBJ2-5	NA	TGTGCCAGTAAGGACTCATTTGGGGTACAAGAGACCCAGTACTTC	CASKDSFGVQETQYF
NA	TRBV7-2	TRBJ1-5	many	TGTGCCAGCAGCTTCGACAGCCTGAGCAATCAGCCCCAGCATTTT	CASSFDSLSNQPQHF
TRBD1	TRBV19	TRBJ1-2	NA	TGTGCCAGTAGTATGGGACAGCCGAGGTTAAACTATGGCTACACCTTC	CASSMGQPRLNYGYTF
NA	TRBV4-1	TRBJ2-1	few	TGCGCCAGCAGCCAAGGGAGGGGAGGATCCTACAATGAGCAGTTCTTC	CASSQGRGGSYNEQFF
NA	TRBV25-1	TRBJ1-4	once	TGTGCCAGCAGCGGGCAGGGGAATGAAAAACTGTTTTTT	CASSGQGNEKLFF
TRBD1	TRBV18	TRBJ2-1	NA	TGTGCCAGCTCACCACCCTCCAGGGGGCGCGCAGAGCAGTTCTTC	CASSPPSRGRAEQFF
NA	TRBV6-5	TRBJ1-4	NA	TGTGCCAGCAGTTACGACGGGGTTCTCAGTGAAAAACTGTTTTTT	CASSYDGVLSEKLFF
NA	TRBV5-5	TRBJ2-2	NA	TGTGCCAGCAGCTTTGCCGACCGGTACACCGGGGAGCTGTTTTTT	CASSFADRYTGELFF
NA	TRBV27	TRBJ2-1	NA	TGTGCCAGCAGTTTATTAATCGAGGGGCGCAATGAGCAGTTCTTC	CASSLLIEGRNEQFF
NA	TRBV2	TRBJ2-7	NA	TGTGCCAGCAGTGAACTCGAGGACTCCGCCTACGAGCAGTACTTC	CASSELEDSAYEQYF
TRBD1	TRBV4-1	TRBJ1-1	NA	TGCGCCAGCAGCCAAGAAATCAGGACAGGTCAGACTGAAGCTTTCTTT	CASSQEIRTGQTEAFF
NA	TRBV29-1	TRBJ1-2	once	TGCAGCGTTGAAGATAAGCAGGCCAATGGCTACACCTTC	CSVEDKQANGYTF
TRBD2	TRBV27	TRBJ2-2	many	TGTGCCAGCAGTACGGGACTAGCGGCCGGGGAGCTGTTTTTT	CASSTGLAAGELFF
NA	TRBV5-1	TRBJ2-2	few	TGCGCCAGCAGCTACGCCCCGAGGGAGCTGTTTTTT	CASSYAPRELFF
NA	TRBV30	TRBJ1-1	NA	TGTGCCTGGGGGTTGTGGGATTGGCGGATGAACACTGAAGCTTTCTTT	CAWGLWDWRMNTEAFF
TRBD1	TRBV5-1	TRBJ2-5	NA	TGCGCCAGCAGCTTGTGGGACAGACCGGAAGAGACCCAGTACTTC	CASSLWDRPEETQYF
TRBD2	TRBV7-2	TRBJ2-1	NA	TGTGCCAGCAGCTTAGGGGGCGGGAGTCATTACAATGAGCAGTTCTTC	CASSLGGGSHYNEQFF
NA	TRBV6-6	TRBJ2-7	once	TGTGCCAGCAGGTCGCAGGCCGCCTACGAGCAGTACTTC	CASRSQAAYEQYF
NA	TRBV4-1	TRBJ2-1	NA	TGCGCCAGCAGCCAAGATTTTTTCGGCGCGGGTAGTCACAATGAGCAGTTCTTC	CASSQDFFGAGSHNEQFF
TRBD1	TRBV7-9	TRBJ1-2	NA	TGTGCCAGCAGCCACCGGGACAGGGCTGGCTACACCTTC	CASSHRDRAGYTF
TRBD1	TRBV5-1	TRBJ1-3	NA	TGCGCCAGCAGCTTAACCGGGACAGGGGGCTCTGGAAACACCATATATTTT	CASSLTGTGGSGNTIYF
NA	TRBV11-1	TRBJ1-1	NA	TGTGCCAGCAGCTCGCAGATGAACACTGAAGCTTTCTTT	CASSSQMNTEAFF
TRBD1	TRBV7-3	TRBJ2-5	NA	TGTGCCAGCAGCAAAGTGACAGGGAAGTGGGAGACCCAGTACTTC	CASSKVTGKWETQYF
NA	TRBV7-2	TRBJ1-2	NA	TGTGCCAGCAGCTTAGCGCCTCGGGCGGACTATGGCTACACCTTC	CASSLAPRADYGYTF
NA	TRBV5-6	TRBJ1-1	NA	TGTGCCAGCAGCTTGGTTTTGAACACTGAAGCTTTCTTT	CASSLVLNTEAFF
NA	TRBV7-9	TRBJ2-2	NA	TGTGCCAGCAGCTTAGTAGGCTCTATTAGCCCCGGGGAGCTGTTTTTT	CASSLVGSISPGELFF
NA	TRBV5-1	TRBJ2-5	NA	TGCGCCAGCAGCGCTCTGGAGTCTGGGGAAGAGACCCAGTACTTC	CASSALESGEETQYF
NA	TRBV6-5	TRBJ1-1	once	TGTGCCAGCAGCCCTAGGGGGAGGAACACTGAAGCTTTCTTT	CASSPRGRNTEAFF
TRBD1	TRBV29-1	TRBJ1-2	NA	TGCAGCGGACGGACAGGGGAAGGCTACACCTTC	CSGRTGEGYTF
NA	TRBV7-3	TRBJ2-3	NA	TGTGCCAGCAGCTTCGTCCGGACAGATACGCAGTATTTT	CASSFVRTDTQYF
NA	TRBV18	TRBJ1-1	NA	TGTGCCAGCTCAGTACAGGGTGGGAACACTGAAGCTTTCTTT	CASSVQGGNTEAFF
NA	TRBV19	TRBJ1-5	NA	TGTGCCAGTGGAGGGACCTCGAATCAGCCCCAGCATTTT	CASGGTSNQPQHF
NA	TRBV28	TRBJ1-1	once	TGTGCCAGCAACGCCAAGCAAAACACTGAAGCTTTCTTT	CASNAKQNTEAFF
NA	TRBV7-2	TRBJ2-1	NA	TGTGCCAGCAGCTTAGCTGTGGGGCGACCCTACAATGAGCAGTTCTTC	CASSLAVGRPYNEQFF
TRBD1	TRBV11-3	TRBJ2-7	NA	TGTGCCAGCAGCTTAGGAGACAGGGGGCTGGGCGAGCAGTACTTC	CASSLGDRGLGEQYF
TRBD2	TRBV7-9	TRBJ2-2	NA	TGTGCCAGCAGCTCCCCGGGACTAGTAAACGGGGAGCTGTTTTTT	CASSSPGLVNGELFF